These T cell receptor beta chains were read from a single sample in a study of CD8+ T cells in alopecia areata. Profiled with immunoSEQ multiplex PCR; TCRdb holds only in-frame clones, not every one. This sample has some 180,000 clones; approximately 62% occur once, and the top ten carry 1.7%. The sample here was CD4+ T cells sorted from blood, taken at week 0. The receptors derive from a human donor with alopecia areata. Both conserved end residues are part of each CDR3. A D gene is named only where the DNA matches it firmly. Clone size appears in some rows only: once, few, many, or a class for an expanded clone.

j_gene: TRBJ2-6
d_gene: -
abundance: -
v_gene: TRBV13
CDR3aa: CASSLGSGANVLTF
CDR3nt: TGTGCCAGCAGCTTGGGGTCTGGGGCCAACGTCCTGACTTTC

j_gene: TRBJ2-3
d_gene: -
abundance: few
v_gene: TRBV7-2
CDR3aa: CASSLGIDTQYF
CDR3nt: TGTGCCAGCAGCTTAGGAATAGATACGCAGTATTTT

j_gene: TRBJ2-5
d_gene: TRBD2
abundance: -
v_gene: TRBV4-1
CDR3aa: CASSQGLAEETQYF
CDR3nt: TGCGCCAGCAGCCAAGGACTAGCGGAAGAGACCCAGTACTTC

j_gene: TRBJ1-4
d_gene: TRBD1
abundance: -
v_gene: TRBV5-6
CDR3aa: CASSLQGRSEKLFF
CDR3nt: TGTGCCAGCAGCTTACAGGGGAGGAGCGAAAAACTGTTTTTT

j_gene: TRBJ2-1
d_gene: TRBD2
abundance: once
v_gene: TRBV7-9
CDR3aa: CASSLSGGAYDEQFF
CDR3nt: TGTGCCAGCAGCTTAAGCGGGGGGGCTTATGATGAGCAGTTCTTC

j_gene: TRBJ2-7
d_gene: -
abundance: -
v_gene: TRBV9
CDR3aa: CASSVGYGYEQYF
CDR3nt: TGTGCCAGCAGTGTGGGGTACGGCTACGAGCAGTACTTC

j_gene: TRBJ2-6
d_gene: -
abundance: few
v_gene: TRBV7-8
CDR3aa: CASSPGGRNVLTF
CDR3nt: TGTGCCAGCAGCCCCGGAGGGCGGAACGTCCTGACTTTC

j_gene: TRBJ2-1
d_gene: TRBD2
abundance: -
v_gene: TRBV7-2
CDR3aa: CASSLASGAYNEQFF
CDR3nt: TGTGCCAGCAGCTTAGCTAGCGGGGCCTACAATGAGCAGTTCTTC

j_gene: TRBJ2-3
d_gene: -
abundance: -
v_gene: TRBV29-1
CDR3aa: CSVDVGDTQYF
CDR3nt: TGCAGCGTTGATGTGGGAGATACGCAGTATTTT

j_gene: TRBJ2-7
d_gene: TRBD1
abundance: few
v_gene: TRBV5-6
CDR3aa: CASRFGPGQGYEQYF
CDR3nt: TGTGCCAGCAGGTTCGGGCCGGGACAGGGCTACGAGCAGTACTTC

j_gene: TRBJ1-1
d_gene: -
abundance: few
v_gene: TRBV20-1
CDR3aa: CSARYQGKAFF
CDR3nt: TGCAGTGCCCGATACCAAGGGAAAGCTTTCTTT

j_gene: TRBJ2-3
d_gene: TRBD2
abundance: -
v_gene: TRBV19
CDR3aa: CASSAELAGGPDTQYF
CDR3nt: TGTGCCAGTAGTGCGGAACTAGCGGGGGGGCCGGATACGCAGTATTTT

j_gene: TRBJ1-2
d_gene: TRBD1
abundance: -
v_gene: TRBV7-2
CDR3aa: CASSLRAGGHYGYTF
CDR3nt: TGTGCCAGCAGCTTAAGAGCAGGGGGCCACTATGGCTACACCTTC

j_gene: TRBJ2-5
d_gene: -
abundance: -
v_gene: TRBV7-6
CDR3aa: CASSLGKVGETQYF
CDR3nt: TGTGCCAGCAGCTTAGGAAAAGTCGGGGAGACCCAGTACTTC

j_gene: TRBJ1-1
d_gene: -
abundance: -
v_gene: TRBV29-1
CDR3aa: CSVGRSEAFF
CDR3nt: TGCAGCGTTGGTAGGTCTGAAGCTTTCTTT

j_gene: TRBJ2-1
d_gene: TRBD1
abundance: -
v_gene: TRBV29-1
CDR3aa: CSDARSGTDYNEQFF
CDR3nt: TGCAGCGACGCACGATCAGGGACAGATTACAATGAGCAGTTCTTC

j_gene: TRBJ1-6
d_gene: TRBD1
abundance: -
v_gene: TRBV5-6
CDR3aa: CASSLLGQINSPLHF
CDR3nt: TGTGCCAGCAGCTTACTGGGACAGATCAATTCACCCCTCCACTTT

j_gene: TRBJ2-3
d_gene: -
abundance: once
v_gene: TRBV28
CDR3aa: CASRNGAGTTDTQYF
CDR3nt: TGTGCCAGCAGGAATGGGGCAGGGACCACAGATACGCAGTATTTT

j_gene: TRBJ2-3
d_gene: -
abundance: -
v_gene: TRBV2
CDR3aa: CASSDLAPRTDTQYF
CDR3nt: TGTGCCAGCAGTGACCTAGCGCCCCGCACAGATACGCAGTATTTT

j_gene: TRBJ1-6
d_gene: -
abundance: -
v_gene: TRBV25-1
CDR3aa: CASSESQLINSPLHF
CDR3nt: TGTGCCAGCAGTGAATCGCAGTTGATTAATTCACCCCTCCACTTT

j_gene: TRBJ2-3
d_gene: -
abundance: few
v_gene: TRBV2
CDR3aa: CASGDTQYF
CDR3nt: TGTGCCAGCGGGGATACGCAGTATTTT

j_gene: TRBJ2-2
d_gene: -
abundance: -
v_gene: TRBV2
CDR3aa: CASRGGDDTGELFF
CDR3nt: TGTGCCAGCAGAGGAGGGGATGACACCGGGGAGCTGTTTTTT

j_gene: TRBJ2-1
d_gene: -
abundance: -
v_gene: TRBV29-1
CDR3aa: CSVHSRDKGYNEQFF
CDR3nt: TGCAGCGTTCATAGTCGGGACAAGGGGTACAATGAGCAGTTCTTC

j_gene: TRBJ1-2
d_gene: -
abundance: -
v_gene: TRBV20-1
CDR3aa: CSAYTQTGYTF
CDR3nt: TGCAGTGCTTACACACAGACTGGCTACACCTTC

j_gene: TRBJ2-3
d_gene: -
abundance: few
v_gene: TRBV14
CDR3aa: CASSQGGVDTQYF
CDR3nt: TGTGCCAGCAGCCAAGGGGGAGTAGATACGCAGTATTTT

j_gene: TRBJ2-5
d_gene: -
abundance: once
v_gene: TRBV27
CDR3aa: CASSRGGETQYF
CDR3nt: TGTGCCAGCAGTCGAGGGGGTGAGACCCAGTACTTC

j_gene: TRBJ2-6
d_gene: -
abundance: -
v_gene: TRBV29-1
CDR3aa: CSVDAANVLTF
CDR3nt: TGCAGCGTGGACGCGGCCAACGTCCTGACTTTC

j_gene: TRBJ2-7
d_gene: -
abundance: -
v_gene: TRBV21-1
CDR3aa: CASSKGLGQVPYEQYF
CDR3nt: TGTGCCAGCAGCAAAGGGCTGGGACAGGTCCCCTACGAGCAGTACTTC

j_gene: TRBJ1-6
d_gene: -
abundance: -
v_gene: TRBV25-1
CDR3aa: CASSESNSSPLHF
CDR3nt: TGTGCCAGCAGTGAATCAAACAGTTCACCCCTCCACTTT

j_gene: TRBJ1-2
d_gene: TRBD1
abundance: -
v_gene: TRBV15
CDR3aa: CATSRPTGRANYGYTF
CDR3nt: TGTGCCACCAGCAGGCCGACAGGGAGGGCTAACTATGGCTACACCTTC

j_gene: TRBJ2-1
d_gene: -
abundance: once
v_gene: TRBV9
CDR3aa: CASSVAQENEQFF
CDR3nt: TGTGCCAGCAGCGTAGCTCAGGAAAATGAGCAGTTCTTC

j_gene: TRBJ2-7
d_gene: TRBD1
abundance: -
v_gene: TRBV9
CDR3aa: CASSRRTGPHYEQYF
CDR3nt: TGTGCCAGCAGCCGAAGGACAGGGCCTCACTACGAGCAGTACTTC

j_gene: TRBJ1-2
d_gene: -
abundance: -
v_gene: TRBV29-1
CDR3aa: CSVPRGGGQGIEGYTF
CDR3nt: TGCAGCGTCCCCAGAGGGGGGGGCCAAGGTATTGAGGGCTACACCTTC

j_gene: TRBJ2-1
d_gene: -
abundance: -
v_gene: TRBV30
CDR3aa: CAWSRGLSNEQFF
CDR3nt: TGTGCCTGGAGTCGAGGGTTGAGTAATGAGCAGTTCTTC

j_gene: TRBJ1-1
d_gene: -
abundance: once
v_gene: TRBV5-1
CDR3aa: CASSLGQKITEAFF
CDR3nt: TGCGCCAGCAGCTTGGGACAGAAAATAACTGAAGCTTTCTTT

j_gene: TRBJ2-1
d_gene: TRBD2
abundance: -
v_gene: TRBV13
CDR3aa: CASSLVWRGSNNEQFF
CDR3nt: TGTGCCAGCAGCCTCGTCTGGCGGGGGAGCAACAATGAGCAGTTCTTC

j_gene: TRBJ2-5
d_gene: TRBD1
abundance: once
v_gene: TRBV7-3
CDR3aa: CASSPRQGVRETQYF
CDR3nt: TGTGCCAGCAGCCCGAGACAGGGGGTAAGGGAGACCCAGTACTTC

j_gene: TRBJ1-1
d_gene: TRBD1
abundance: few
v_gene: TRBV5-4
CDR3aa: CASSRDSEAFF
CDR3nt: TGTGCCAGCAGCCGGGACAGCGAAGCTTTCTTT

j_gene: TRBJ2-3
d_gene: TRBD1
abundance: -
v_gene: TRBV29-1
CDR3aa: CSAYILGQGEEDTQYF
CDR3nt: TGCAGCGCTTACATATTGGGACAGGGGGAGGAAGATACGCAGTATTTT

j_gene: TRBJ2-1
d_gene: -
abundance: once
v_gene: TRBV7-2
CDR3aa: CASSPVVPSLSSYNEQFF
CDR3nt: TGTGCCAGCAGCCCTGTAGTGCCCTCTCTAAGCTCCTACAATGAGCAGTTCTTC

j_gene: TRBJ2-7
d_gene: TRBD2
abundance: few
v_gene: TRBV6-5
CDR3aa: CASRDPSGGKYEQYF
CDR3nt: TGTGCCAGCAGAGACCCTAGCGGGGGGAAATACGAGCAGTACTTC

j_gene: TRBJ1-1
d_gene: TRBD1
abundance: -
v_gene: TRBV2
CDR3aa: CASSKGQGAEVAFF
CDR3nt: TGTGCCAGCAGTAAGGGACAGGGGGCTGAGGTAGCTTTCTTT

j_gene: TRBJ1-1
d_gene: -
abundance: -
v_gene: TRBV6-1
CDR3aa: CASSLGVIQAFF
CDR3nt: TGTGCCAGCAGTTTAGGGGTTATACAAGCTTTCTTT

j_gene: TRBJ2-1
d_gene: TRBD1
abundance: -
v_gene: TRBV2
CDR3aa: CASRADRGRWVLNEQFF
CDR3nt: TGTGCCAGCAGAGCGGACAGGGGGCGATGGGTACTCAATGAGCAGTTCTTC